This T cell receptor (beta chain) appears in the sequencing data of a study of T-cell reconstitution after alpha-beta-depleted transplantation in children. The library targeted TCRbeta and was prepared with unique molecular identifiers. TCRdb re-called the PCR reads with MiXCR, one entry per CDR3 protein. Of fewer than 550,000 distinct CDR3 sequences listed, around 16% are singletons. The CDR3 spans 15 residues. V lost 1 base and J 4 bases, leaving 11 bases between the germline ends. This clonotype was sampled from a boy under three years old who had a stem cell transplant for Wiskott-Aldrich syndrome, so the T cells may come from the graft donor. The chain is built from TRBV12-3 or TRBV12-4 and TRBJ2-1; unclear D gene. The specimen was PBMCs, mostly from graft donor cells, collected 360 days after TCRalphabeta/CD19-depleted stem cell transplant. CDR3 nucleotides: TGTGCCAGCAGTTTAGGGCAATTTAATTACAATGAGCAGTTCTTC. Translation: CASSLGQFNYNEQFF.